One and the same sample provided the 27 T cell receptor beta chains below, sequenced in a study of CD8 T cells in Susac syndrome. RNA, at about 0.45 to 1 ug, was reverse transcribed with random hexamers. TCRdb re-called the immunoSEQ multiplex PCR reads through MiXCR, storing one row per CDR3 protein. The repertoire includes under 200,000 distinct CDR3 sequences, 95% of them detected once, and roughly 0.16% sits in the top ten. Sequencing was performed on CD8+ T cells from PBMCs. These receptor sequences come from a human donor with multiple sclerosis.

The chain combines TRBV25-1 with TRBJ2-1, with unresolved D. Looked up from germline, CDR1 is MGHDK and CDR2 is SYGVNS. The germline V and J ends were trimmed by 2 bases and 5 bases, with 10 bases remaining between them. The CDR3 spans 14 residues. The CDR3 region is CASSEGSGHNEQFF. Here the CDR3 DNA reads TGTGCCAGCAGTGAAGGTTCCGGACACAATGAGCAGTTCTTC.

The chain carries TRBV20-1 and TRBJ1-1; no firm D call. Germline loops: CDR1 DFQATT, CDR2 SNEGSKA (reference sequence). Trimming removed 7 bases at V and 1 base at J, with 7 bases between. The CDR3 has 11 residues. CDR3 nucleotides: TGCAGTGAAACATCGAACACTGAAGCTTTCTTT. This codes for CSETSNTEAFF.

V and J are TRBV9 and TRBJ1-1; tentative D call: TRBD1 (5 bases). The CDR3 has 13 residues. Germline CDR1 is SGDLS and CDR2 is YYNGEE. Trimming removed 4 bases from V and 5 bases from J, with 12 bases in between. This CDR3 is CASSWGVGTEAFF. The CDR3 nucleotides read TGTGCCAGCAGCTGGGGGGTTGGGACTGAAGCTTTCTTT.

V and J are TRBV5-1 and TRBJ2-7; TRBD1 matches at 10 bases. V dropped 2 bases and J dropped 2; count of bases not matched to a gene: 4. The germline CDR1 and CDR2 sequences are SGHRS and YFSETQ. The CDR3 sequence is 15 residues long. Written as DNA, the CDR3 is TGCGCCAGCAGCTTTGGGACAGGGGTTACCTACGAGCAGTACTTC. This encodes CASSFGTGVTYEQYF.

The chain links TRBV3-1 to TRBJ2-1; 7 bases agree with TRBD2. CDR3 length equals 16 residues. Trimming cost V 1 base and J 1 base; bases outside gene matches: 4. Germline V lookup: CDR1 LGHDT, CDR2 YNNKEL (reference sequence). CDR3 sequence reads: CASSQGSGWSYNEQFF. The CDR3 bases are TGTGCCAGCAGCCAAGGTAGCGGGTGGTCCTACAATGAGCAGTTCTTC.

This clonotype was detected once. The rearrangement uses TRBV20-1 and TRBJ1-2; 12 positions agree with TRBD1. The length of the CDR3 is 15 residues. V shed 5 bases and J 3 bases; nucleotides not matched to a gene: 7. Germline V gives CDR1 DFQATT, CDR2 SNEGSKA (reference sequence). CDR3 nucleotide sequence: TGCAGTGCTCCCGGGACAGGGGGCCTACACTATGGCTACACCTTC. It translates to CSAPGTGGLHYGYTF.

The rearrangement links TRBV28 to TRBJ2-1; 14 nucleotides align to TRBD2. V shed 6 bases and J 8 bases; nucleotides not matched to a gene: 12. Germline V gene data show CDR1 as MDHEN and CDR2 as SYDVKM. The CDR3 is made up of 17 amino acids. DNA for the CDR3: TGTGCCAGCAGCCCCCCCGCGGGACTAGCGGGAGTGGATGAGCAGTTCTTC. Its protein product is CASSPPAGLAGVDEQFF.

This sequence joins TRBV19 and TRBJ1-5; no reliable D call. Germline V gene data show CDR1 as LNHDA and CDR2 as SQIVND (reference sequence). CDR3 length equals 13 residues. The V end was cut by 2 bases, the J end by 5 bases, with 7 bases between. The CDR3 sequence is CASSISRDQPQHF. The CDR3 nucleotides read TGTGCCAGTAGTATATCACGGGATCAGCCCCAGCATTTT.

The CDR3 protein is CASSLGGGVWTAAEAFF. The CDR3, as DNA: TGTGCCAGCAGCTTAGGAGGGGGCGTTTGGACCGCCGCTGAAGCTTTCTTT. V gene TRBV11-2 combines with J gene TRBJ1-1; 7 bases map to TRBD1. V gave up 1 base and J gave up 6 bases; unmatched junction bases: 14. This CDR3 region has 17 residues. Per germline, CDR1 SGHAT and CDR2 FQNNGV.

The J gene is TRBJ1-2, the V gene TRBV29-1; TRBD1 aligns across 8 bases. After removal of 0 bases from V and 5 bases from J, the junction contained 11 bases not matched to a gene. CDR3 length: 16 amino acids. The V gene's germline CDR1 is SQVTM and CDR2 ANQGSEA. The DNA of the CDR3 is TGCAGCGTTGAAGATTTTATGGACAGGGACGGGTATGGCTACACCTTC. Its protein product is CSVEDFMDRDGYGYTF.

A single count supports this clonotype. The chain carries TRBV15 and TRBJ2-7; D is possibly TRBD1 or TRBD2 (5 bases each). Between the trimmed V and J ends, which lost 3 bases and 3 bases, there was a span of 12 bases. CDR3 length equals 14 residues. Germline V gene sequence: CDR1 LNHNV, CDR2 YYDKDF (reference sequence). The CDR3 nucleotides are TGTGCCACCAGCAGCCGCGGGCAGGGCTACGAGCAGTACTTC. It codes for CATSSRGQGYEQYF.

The chain joins TRBV7-9 to TRBJ1-1; D is undetermined. This CDR3 contains 13 residues. The V end was cut by 5 bases, the J end by 0 bases, with 7 bases between. The germline gives CDR1 SEHNR, CDR2 FQNEAQ (reference sequence). Written as DNA, the CDR3 is TGTGCCAGCAGCGCGCTATTGAACACTGAAGCTTTCTTT. It encodes CASSALLNTEAFF.

The gene calls are TRBV19 and TRBJ2-7; D possibly corresponds to TRBD1 (6 bases). This CDR3 region has 12 residues. V was trimmed by 5 bases and J by 2 bases, leaving 7 bases between them. Looked up from germline, CDR1 is LNHDA and CDR2 is SQIVND (reference sequence). Here the CDR3 reads CASSGQTYEQYF. The CDR3 coding sequence is TGTGCCAGTAGTGGACAGACCTACGAGCAGTACTTC.

V and J are TRBV7-9 and TRBJ1-2; D remains ambiguous. The length of the CDR3 is 12 residues. V dropped 6 bases and J dropped 1 base, with 6 bases sitting between them. CDR1 SEHNR and CDR2 FQNEAQ come from the germline V gene (reference sequence). This chain's CDR3 is CASRGSNYGYTF. CDR3 coding DNA: TGTGCCAGCAGGGGGAGTAACTATGGCTACACCTTC.

This chain joins TRBV3-1 and TRBJ2-7; the D gene could be TRBD1 or TRBD2 (5 bases each). The CDR3 covers 16 residues. The V end lost 0 bases, the J end lost 6 bases, and 18 bases lay between the germline ends. Looked up from germline, CDR1 is LGHDT and CDR2 is YNNKEL (reference sequence). CDR3 nucleotides: TGTGCCAGCAGCCAAGATAAGGGGACGGCCGTGGGCGAGCAGTACTTC. This encodes CASSQDKGTAVGEQYF.

J is TRBJ1-5 and V is TRBV30; no clear D gene. The CDR3 contains 12 residues. V lost 3 bases, J lost 4 bases, and 7 bases lay in between. Germline CDR1 reads GTSNPN; CDR2 reads SVGIG (reference sequence). CDR3: CAWSVENQPQHF. The CDR3, as DNA: TGTGCCTGGAGCGTGGAGAATCAGCCCCAGCATTTT. Complete variable domain (other parts from reference TRBV30 and TRBJ1-5): SQTIHQWPATLVQPVGSPLSLECTVEGTSNPNLYWYRQAAGRGLQLLFYSVGIGQISSEVPQNLSASRPQDRQFILSSKKLLLSDSGFYLCAWSVENQPQHFGDGTRLSIL.

V gene TRBV19 combines with J gene TRBJ1-2, with 7 bases that match TRBD1. The CDR3 totals 12 residues. Trimming took 8 bases from V and 7 from J; bases not matched to a gene: 7. Germline V lookup: CDR1 LNHDA, CDR2 SQIVND (reference sequence). The chain's CDR3 is CASERTGGGYTF. CDR3 nucleotides: TGTGCCAGTGAGAGGACAGGTGGTGGCTACACCTTC.

The chain has TRBV7-2 and TRBJ2-7; D may be TRBD2 (6 bases). Trimming left V 5 bases short and J 4 bases short, with 21 bases between. CDR3 size: 16 residues. Germline values: CDR1 SGHTA, CDR2 FQGNSA. In nucleotides, the CDR3 is TGTGCCAGCAGCCCCACTGAGCTAGCCGGGAGTTACGAGCAGTACTTC. It translates to CASSPTELAGSYEQYF.

The rearrangement uses TRBV27 and TRBJ2-7; 10 bases are a match to TRBD2. Trimming at V came to 5 bases and at J to 5 bases, leaving 6 bases not matched to a gene. This CDR3 spans 14 amino acids. Germline values: CDR1 MNHEY, CDR2 SMNVEV (reference sequence). The CDR3 region has the DNA TGTGCCAGCAGTGCTAGCGGGAGCCATAACGAGCAGTACTTC. Its protein is CASSASGSHNEQYF.

The chain carries TRBV12-5 and TRBJ1-1; the D is unclear. Germline V gives CDR1 LGHNT, CDR2 FRNRAP. The CDR3 consists of 15 residues. Between the trimmed V and J ends, which lost 0 bases and 0 bases, there was a span of 8 bases. CDR3 amino acids: CASGLVLGVNTEAFF. The DNA of the CDR3 is TGTGCTAGTGGTTTGGTATTGGGTGTGAACACTGAAGCTTTCTTT.

V is TRBV4-2 and J is TRBJ2-2; TRBD2 matches 7 bases. Trimming at V came to 2 bases and at J to 4 bases, leaving 7 bases not matched to a gene. The length of the CDR3 is 16 residues. Germline CDR1 and CDR2: LGHNA and YNFKEQ. The CDR3 DNA is TGTGCCAGCAGCCAATACGGGGGAGGGCCCACCGGGGAGCTGTTTTTT. It yields the protein CASSQYGGGPTGELFF.

V is TRBV29-1 and J is TRBJ2-6; D is undetermined. Trimming took off 5 bases at V and 0 bases at J, with 11 bases between the two ends. The CDR3 consists of 15 residues. Germline V gives CDR1 SQVTM, CDR2 ANQGSEA. The CDR3 is CSVTYTYSGANVLTF. Here the CDR3 DNA reads TGCAGCGTTACATACACCTACTCTGGGGCCAACGTCCTGACTTTC.

The CDR3 spells CASSSPSGKFF. In nucleotides, the CDR3 is TGTGCCAGCAGCTCGCCTAGCGGGAAGTTCTTC. The rearrangement joins TRBV7-6 to TRBJ2-1; TRBD2 agrees at 9 bases. Germline assignment: CDR1 SGHVS and CDR2 FNYEAQ. The V and J ends lost 4 bases and 14 bases, in that order; junction bases with no gene match: 3. This CDR3 is 11 amino acids long. Variable domain in full (rest from reference TRBV7-6 and TRBJ2-1): GAGVSQSPRYKVTKRGQDVALRCDPISGHVSLYWYRQALGQGPEFLTYFNYEAQQDKSGLPNDRFSAERPEGSISTLTIQRTEQRDSAMYRCASSSPSGKFFGPGTRLTVL.

V is TRBV4-1 and J is TRBJ1-1; no reliable D call. Germline V lookup: CDR1 MGHRA, CDR2 YSYEKL. The CDR3 has 15 amino acids. The V end lost 0 bases, the J end lost 0 bases, and 8 bases lay between the germline ends. CDR3 nucleotides: TGCGCCAGCAGCCAAGAAGACACGGTGAACACTGAAGCTTTCTTT. Its translation is CASSQEDTVNTEAFF.

The rearrangement links TRBV3-1 to TRBJ2-1; D unresolved. The length of the CDR3 is 15 residues. Germline CDR1 LGHDT, CDR2 YNNKEL (reference sequence). Trimming took 6 bases from V and 0 from J, leaving 12 bases between them. The CDR3 DNA is TGTGCCAGCAGTCGGCTTGGCCCCTCCTACAATGAGCAGTTCTTC. Encoded protein: CASSRLGPSYNEQFF.

This clonotype was observed a few times. This chain joins TRBV9 and TRBJ2-2; D is unresolved. Germline CDR1 reads SGDLS; CDR2 reads YYNGEE. There are 12 residues in the CDR3. V was pared by 0 bases and J by 7 bases, with 4 bases between. The CDR3: CASSVEGGELFF. The DNA for the CDR3 is TGTGCCAGCAGCGTAGAGGGCGGGGAGCTGTTTTTT.

The chain joins TRBV29-1 to TRBJ2-7; 10 bases match TRBD2. This CDR3 is built from 15 residues. Germline assignment: CDR1 SQVTM and CDR2 ANQGSEA. Trimming cost V 0 bases and J 4 bases; bases outside gene matches: 6. CDR3 residues: CSVEDQLAGSYEQYF. The CDR3 DNA is TGCAGCGTTGAAGATCAACTAGCGGGGTCGTACGAGCAGTACTTC.